Each of the 21 T cell receptor delta chains below was sequenced from the same sample in a study of γδ T cells in repeated Plasmodium falciparum infection (dated by TCRdb to the early 2020s). For bulk TCR repertoire analysis, Vgamma9/Vdelta2+ and Vdelta2-negative gammadelta T cell populations were flow-sorted out of peripheral blood mononuclear cells. Libraries were prepared through multiplex PCR. The instrument was an Illumina MiSeq. TCRdb reran clone calling on the public reads with CATT; rows sharing one DNA sequence were then combined. The sample data list about 93,000 delta-chain clones, and 0.8% to 1% of these were observed just once. The ten largest account for 9.6% of the sample. Sequenced material: gamma-delta T cells from blood. The receptors come from a pool of human donors (malaria-infected and uninfected, not separated).

This clone was detected a few times. A far bigger clonotype differs at one base, so this is likely a read error. Within the sample, other DNA sequences also encode this same CDR3. The chain joins TRDV1 to TRDJ1, with 7 bases identical to TRDD3. V was pared by 0 bases and J by 0 bases, with 13 bases of the junction left unmatched. Germline values: CDR1 TSWWSYY, CDR2 QGS. The CDR3 runs to 19 residues. As DNA, the CDR3 is TGTGCTCTTGGGGAACTATCCCCTTTTACCGGGGGATACACCGATAAACTCATCTTT. Amino acid sequence: CALGELSPFTGGYTDKLIF.

Details on this clone: TCRdb's listed protein matches a much larger clone and diverges from this DNA's translation at residue 12, likely through a read error; the protein shown comes from the DNA. The chain joins TRDV2 to TRDJ1; 8 bases line up with TRDD3. The J gene comes from matching the DNA to germline here; TCRdb lacks it. Germline loops: CDR1 GEAIGNYY, CDR2 EKD. Trimming removed 6 bases from V and 1 base from J; junction bases left unmatched: 18. The length of the CDR3 is 18 residues. The CDR3: CACFPLENGGSITDKLIF. Here the CDR3 DNA reads TGTGCCTGTTTTCCACTTGAGAATGGGGGATCAATCACCGATAAACTCATCTTT.

In its sample, this clone was seen a few times. TCRdb has a much larger clone's protein, which differs at residue 6 from the translation of this DNA, likely because of a read error; what is shown is the protein translated from the DNA. The chain is built from TRDV1 and TRDJ1, with D unresolved. The J gene, missing from TCRdb, was assigned here through DNA to germline matching. CDR1 and CDR2 (germline): TSWWSYY, QGS. V was pared by 2 bases and J by 0 bases, with 13 bases between. This CDR3 comprises 16 residues. The CDR3 loop reads CALGEARAAYTDKLIF. The DNA of the CDR3 is TGTGCTCTTGGGGAAGCAAGGGCCGCGTACACCGATAAACTCATCTTT.

With regard to this clone: A far more abundant clone sits one base away, making this likely a read error. Other DNA sequences in this sample translate to the same CDR3. The chain links TRDV1 to TRDJ1, with TRDD3 as a possible D gene (6 bases). The J gene is not listed in TCRdb, so it was assigned here from a DNA match to germline. This CDR3 has 21 residues. The V gene's germline CDR1 is TSWWSYY and CDR2 QGS. V lost 2 bases to trimming and J lost 0 bases, with 28 bases between them. DNA for the CDR3: TGTGCTCTTGGGGAATCTTTCCCCAACCGGTGGCTGGGGAGATACACCGATAAACTCATCTTT. It yields the protein CALGESFPNRWLGRYTDKLIF.

Points on this clone: This probably arose from a read error, given a far larger clone one base away. This same CDR3 is encoded by further DNA sequences in the sample. The chain joins TRDV2 to TRDJ1; 9 nucleotides line up with TRDD3. Assignment of the J gene here rests on matching the DNA to germline, because TCRdb gives none. Germline CDR1 is GEAIGNYY and CDR2 is EKD. The CDR3 spans 19 residues. CDR3 nucleotide sequence: TGTGCCTGTGACACCGGTCTGGGGGATTCTCAATTTTACACCGACAAACTCATCTTT. It specifies CACDTGLGDSQFYTDKLIF.

To note about this clone: The protein in TCRdb stems from a much larger clone and differs at residue 6 from this DNA's translation, likely a read error; here the protein is translated from the DNA. The CDR3 DNA reads as TGTGCTCTTGGGGAATGTCTTTGGGATCGACTGGGGGATACCACAAAGGGCGATAAACTCATCTTT. Translation: CALGECLWDRLGDTTKGDKLIF. V usage is TRDV1 and J usage is TRDJ1; 12 bases align to TRDD3. The J gene was not available in TCRdb and was assigned here by matching the DNA to germline segments. The V segment lost 2 bases and the J segment 4 bases; nucleotides outside the gene matches: 23. Germline lookup yields CDR1 TSWWSYY and CDR2 QGS. The CDR3 length is 22 residues.

This clone was detected only a few times. Translating this DNA gives a protein that differs at residue 5 from the TCRdb one, which belongs to a much larger clone; a read error is likely, and the protein shown is this translation. The chain recombines TRDV2 with TRDJ1, with 10 bases that match TRDD3. Germline V CDR1 and CDR2: GEAIGNYY, EKD. After removal of 3 bases from V and 0 bases from J, the junction contained 12 bases not matched to a gene. CDR3 length: 18 amino acids. The CDR3 reads CACDALTGGLSYTDKLIF. DNA for the CDR3: TGTGCCTGTGACGCCCTAACTGGGGGATTGTCCTACACCGATAAACTCATCTTT.

For this clone: This likely reflects a read error, since a far larger clone is one base away. Other DNA sequences from this sample encode an identical CDR3 as well. This chain connects TRDV1 to TRDJ1; tentative D call: TRDD2 (7 bases). Since TCRdb gives no J gene, matching the DNA to germline was used here to assign it. Germline values: CDR1 TSWWSYY, CDR2 QGS. The CDR3 has 17 amino acids. The chain's CDR3 is CALGEFLPGYYTDKLIF. CDR3 nucleotides: TGCGCTCTTGGGGAGTTCCTACCGGGATATTACACCGATAAACTCATCTTT.

A single count supports this clone. CDR3 protein: CALGEISPLGPPWKLIF. The CDR3 DNA follows: TGTGCTCTTGGGGAAATTTCCCCACTGGGGCCTCCCTGGAAACTCATCTTT. This chain links TRDV1 with TRDJ1; TRDD3 agrees at 7 bases. Germline matching of the DNA provided the J gene here, since TCRdb leaves it blank. The CDR3 loop spans 17 amino acids. With 2 bases clipped from V and 8 bases from J, the junction kept 17 bases outside the gene matches. Germline V gene sequence: CDR1 TSWWSYY, CDR2 QGS.

Turning to this clone: TCRdb's listed protein matches a much larger clone and diverges from this DNA's translation at residue 23, likely through a read error; the protein shown comes from the DNA. The chain combines TRDV1 with TRDJ2, with D perhaps matching TRDD2 or TRDD3 (5 bases each). As TCRdb names no J gene, one was assigned here on the basis of a DNA match to germline. This CDR3 is built from 26 residues. The germline V gene has CDR1 TSWWSYY and CDR2 QGS. The germline V and J ends were trimmed by 2 bases and 13 bases, with 53 bases remaining between them. Here the CDR3 reads CALGEKPADGAYRRWFGIRDSRGLFF. The CDR3 nucleotides read TGTGCTCTTGGGGAAAAGCCCGCCGACGGGGCCTACCGACGATGGTTCGGGATCCGGGACAGTAGGGGACTCTTCTTT.

This clone was counted only a few times. A single base is all that separates this from a far larger clone, so a read error is likely. The sample has other DNA sequences that encode this CDR3 too. The chain links TRDV1 to TRDJ1, with TRDD3 as a possible D gene (5 bases). There are 21 residues in the CDR3. The germline V gene encodes CDR1 TSWWSYY and CDR2 QGS. The V end lost 1 base, the J end lost 2 bases, and 29 bases lay between the germline ends. This CDR3 reads CALGERPQKRDYALSTDKLIF. CDR3 bases: TGTGCTCTTGGGGAACGCCCCCAGAAGCGGGATTATGCCCTTTCTACCGATAAACTCATCTTT.

This clone was recorded at least ten times. TCRdb attributes to this sequence the protein of a much larger clone, which differs from the DNA translation at residue 13; a read error is likely, and the protein displayed is translated from the DNA. The chain combines TRDV2 with TRDJ2, with a tentative D call TRDD3 (6 bases). CDR1 GEAIGNYY and CDR2 EKD come from the germline V gene. CDR3 length equals 15 residues. The CDR3 is CACDTVGGRTAQPFF. Here the CDR3 DNA reads TGTGCCTGTGACACCGTAGGGGGACGGACAGCACAACCCTTCTTT.

The table lists this clone with a few counts. The TCRdb record carries a much larger clone's protein, which differs from this DNA's translation at residue 10; a read error is the likely cause, and the protein listed here is the DNA translation. V gene TRDV2 combines with J gene TRDJ1; TRDD3 matches 8 bases. TCRdb leaves out the J gene; it was filled in here by matching the DNA to germline. The CDR3 is 16 residues long. Germline-derived CDR1 and CDR2 are GEAIGNYY and EKD. The junction had 9 bases not matched to a gene; V was cut back by 1 base and J by 3 bases. The CDR3 bases are TGTGCCTGTGACACACTGGGGGCCCGAAGGGCCGATAAACTCATCTTT. The encoded protein is CACDTLGARRADKLIF.

As concerns this clone: TCRdb's protein for this DNA is that of a much larger clone and differs from the translation at residue 19, likely a read error; the protein shown is the DNA translation. J gene calling gave no result, while the V gene is TRDV1; TRDD3 was called by the table and not checked on the DNA. Germline V lookup: CDR1 TSWWSYY, CDR2 QGS. The CDR3 consists of 20 residues. CDR3 in amino acids: CALGEPVLGHTGGYTDKLTF. CDR3 sequence (DNA): TGTGCTCTTGGGGAACCAGTTTTGGGTCATACTGGGGGATACACCGATAAACTCACCTTT.

In this sample, this clone turned up a few times. A read error likely explains this, since a far larger clone differs by one base. The identical CDR3 is also encoded by other nucleotide sequences in the sample. J gene calling gave no result, while the V gene is TRDV2; whether TRDD3, the table's D call, matches the DNA was not checked. The CDR3 spans 16 residues. Germline loops: CDR1 GEAIGNYY, CDR2 EKD. The DNA for the CDR3 is TGTGCCTGTGACAATCTAGGGGGCCTTTCCACCGATAAACTCATCTTC. This translates into CACDNLGGLSTDKLIF.

There are a few counts of this clone. This sequence is one base from a far larger clone and is likely a read error. The sample has other DNA sequences that encode this CDR3 too. The rearrangement joins TRDV1 to TRDJ1; D is undetermined. As TCRdb names no J gene, one was assigned here on the basis of a DNA match to germline. Trimming stripped 1 base from V and 6 bases from J, with 6 bases between. The CDR3 is 12 amino acids. Germline lookup yields CDR1 TSWWSYY and CDR2 QGS. In DNA, the CDR3 is TGTGCTCTTGGGGAACGTCGCCATAAACTCATCTTT. Its protein product is CALGERRHKLIF.

Concerning this clone itself: A read error is likely here: a far larger clone is one base away. The sample has other DNA sequences that encode this CDR3 too. The J gene was not called, though the V gene is TRDV1; the tabulated D call, TRDD3, remains unverified against the DNA. Germline V CDR1 and CDR2: TSWWSYY, QGS. This CDR3 is 21 amino acids long. CDR3 sequence (DNA): TGTGCTCTTGGGGAATGGAACTGGGGGATACGTCGGCCACCGTACACCGATAAACTCATCTTC. Translation gives CALGEWNWGIRRPPYTDKLIF.

This clone was detected a few times. The protein TCRdb gives is from a much larger clone and does not agree with this DNA's translation at residue 15, likely a read error; the protein shown here comes from the DNA. The chain employs TRDV1 and TRDJ1, with 13 positions matching TRDD3. The J gene, absent from TCRdb, was called here by matching the DNA to germline. Germline CDR1 TSWWSYY, CDR2 QGS. V shed 2 bases and J 0 bases; nucleotides not matched to a gene: 15. The CDR3 is 21 amino acids. The CDR3 DNA sequence: TGTGCTCTTGGGGAATGGAACTGGGGGATACGTCGGCCACCGCACACCGATAAACTCATCTTT. Its protein product is CALGEWNWGIRRPPHTDKLIF.

About this clone: A far larger clone is one base from this, pointing to a likely read error. In the same sample, other DNA sequences code for this CDR3. The chain is built from TRDV1 and TRDJ1, with 7 positions matching TRDD2. Trimming took 2 bases from V and 0 from J; bases not matched to a gene: 27. This CDR3 has 23 residues. Germline V gene lookup returns CDR1 TSWWSYY and CDR2 QGS. DNA for the CDR3: TGTGCTCTTGGGGAAACGGTGGGGCCTTCCTGCGTGGTACATCTCGGGTACACCGATAAACTCATCTTT. Protein: CALGETVGPSCVVHLGYTDKLIF.

A note on this clone: TCRdb records a much larger clone's protein for this DNA, with a difference at residue 9 that likely arises from a read error; the protein given is the translation of the DNA. This chain connects TRDV3 to TRDJ1; maybe TRDD3 (6 bases). The V end lost 3 bases, the J end lost 6 bases, and 20 bases lay between the germline ends. This CDR3 contains 14 residues. Germline values: CDR1 TVYSNPD, CDR2 GDNSRS (reference sequence). CDR3 sequence reads: CAFLYTGKCNKLIF. For the CDR3, the DNA is TGTGCCTTCCTATATACTGGGAAGTGTAATAAACTCATCTTT.

As to this clone: This is likely an artifact of a read error, given a far larger clone one base away. Different DNA sequences within this sample yield the same CDR3. The chain combines TRDV2 with TRDJ1; 9 positions match TRDD3. Since TCRdb gives no J gene, matching the DNA to germline was used here to assign it. CDR1 is GEAIGNYY, CDR2 EKD, per germline. The CDR3 sequence is 18 residues long. Here the CDR3 reads CACDTVGGDTLYTDKLIF. The DNA of the CDR3 is TGTGCCTGTGACACCGTAGGGGGGGATACTCTGTACACTGATAAACTCATCTTT.